The clone carrying this TCR beta chain appeared a single time. The CDR3 covers 15 residues. The ends lost 4 bases at V and 5 bases at J; junction bases unmatched: 11. CDR1 LNHNV and CDR2 YYDKDF come from the germline V gene (reference sequence). This entry belongs to a study of shared clonotypes between healthy human individuals. TCRdb's table, derived via immunoSEQ multiplex PCR, lists solely in-frame clones and lacks some. Here the sample spans millions of clones, around 94% being singletons. The chain uses TRBV15 and TRBJ2-7, with 7 bases that match TRBD1. This clonotype originated in a man between 18 and 29 years old in good health. Sample: naive CD4+ T cells sorted from blood. Noted subset: CD45RA+ positively selected. CDR3 DNA: TGTGCCACCAGCACAGGAGCCACAGGGGCCGACGAGCAGTACTTC. This encodes CATSTGATGADEQYF.